The 17 T cell receptor beta chains reported below all come from one sample, sequenced in a study of CD4 T cells in relation to SARS-CoV-2 and coronaviruses (dated by TCRdb to about 2021). Receptor amplification or capture employed the immunoSEQ multiplex PCR assay. This is the immuneACCESS table as TCRdb keeps it, with only in-frame sequences that have V and J called. A part of the clones is gone; compared with another copy, unresolved V genes explain less than half, and the rest is unexplained. This sample holds tens of thousands of clones; around four fifths were observed only once. In total, the top ten clones hold about 15% of the sample. CD4+ T cells from unexposed donors were collected before the COVID-19 pandemic (2011-2018). The EasySep CD4+ T cell isolation kit was used to isolate CD4+ T cells once the cultures had run for 9 to 11 days. No antigen has been assigned to these receptors. Source material: CD4+ T cells from PBMCs, cultured in vitro. Receptors were obtained from a human donor in good health.

The rearrangement joins TRBV7-2 to TRBJ2-3; D perhaps matches TRBD2 (5 bases). The CDR3 loop spans 14 amino acids. The V gene's germline CDR1 is SGHTA and CDR2 FQGNSA. Trimming left V 1 base short and J 1 base short, with 6 bases between. The CDR3 here is CASSLVARTDTQYF. CDR3 nucleotides: TGTGCCAGCAGCTTAGTAGCGCGCACAGATACGCAGTATTTT.

The chain employs TRBV28 and TRBJ2-7; D gene uncertain. This CDR3 has 11 residues. Germline values: CDR1 MDHEN, CDR2 SYDVKM. The V and J ends lost 2 bases and 4 bases respectively, with 3 bases between them. This chain's CDR3 is CASSLGYEQYF. The DNA for the CDR3 is TGTGCCAGCAGTTTAGGGTACGAGCAGTACTTC.

This chain uses TRBV28 with TRBJ2-3, with a weak D call TRBD2 (6 bases). Germline V CDR1 and CDR2: MDHEN, SYDVKM. The CDR3 loop spans 16 amino acids. V was clipped by 5 bases and J by 3 bases, with 18 bases between them. CDR3 loop: CASSDSPGAITDTQYF. CDR3 DNA sequence: TGTGCCAGCAGTGACAGCCCGGGAGCTATTACAGATACGCAGTATTTT.

The chain recombines TRBV28 with TRBJ2-7, with 7 bases aligning to TRBD1. The CDR3 has 12 amino acids. J lost 6 bases, V lost 5 bases, and 4 bases had no gene match. Germline V gene sequence: CDR1 MDHEN, CDR2 SYDVKM. The CDR3: CASSPRQGEQYF. The CDR3 DNA is TGTGCCAGCAGTCCGCGACAGGGCGAGCAGTACTTC.

The chain combines TRBV18 with TRBJ1-5; 8 positions agree with TRBD1. J was trimmed by 3 bases and V by 4 bases; bases with no gene match: 2. CDR1 KGHSH and CDR2 LQKENI come from the germline V gene. The CDR3 totals 14 residues. Here the CDR3 DNA reads TGTGCCAGCTCACGGACAGGGAACAATCAGCCCCAGCATTTT. The encoded protein is CASSRTGNNQPQHF.

In nucleotides, the CDR3 is TGTGCCAGCAGTTTTATAGCGGGAGGGCCTTCCAAAAACATTCAGTACTTC. This translates into CASSFIAGGPSKNIQYF. V usage is TRBV27 and J usage is TRBJ2-4, with TRBD2 matching 11 bases. The CDR3 has 17 residues. CDR1 MNHEY and CDR2 SMNVEV come from the germline V gene (reference sequence). J gave up 2 bases and V 3 bases, and 6 bases lay outside the gene matches.

The CDR3 DNA is TGTGCCATCAGCGCGGTGGAGCAAATGGGGAACACCATATATTTT. It specifies CAISAVEQMGNTIYF. The J gene is TRBJ1-3, the V gene TRBV10-3, with D uncertain. Trimming took 6 bases from V and 7 from J, leaving 19 bases between them. The CDR3 has 15 residues. Germline V CDR1 and CDR2: ENHRY, SYGVKD.

The V and J genes are TRBV7-3 and TRBJ2-7, with 7 bases identical to TRBD1. After removal of 5 bases from V and 7 bases from J, the junction contained 8 bases not matched to a gene. Germline-derived CDR1 and CDR2 are SGHTA and FQGTGA. This CDR3 is built from 13 residues. CDR3: CASSPDRVGEQYF. CDR3 DNA sequence: TGTGCCAGCAGCCCTGACAGGGTGGGAGAGCAGTACTTC.

V gene TRBV4-1 combines with J gene TRBJ2-7; D gene unclear. Germline CDR1 MGHRA, CDR2 YSYEKL. The CDR3 is made up of 17 amino acids. Trimming shortened V by 1 base and J by 5 bases, and 21 bases separated the two germline ends. The CDR3 nucleotides read TGCGCCAGCAGCCAAGCTTTCTCCTCGACCGTCCGGAACGAGCAGTACTTC. Its protein is CASSQAFSSTVRNEQYF.

The chain links TRBV5-6 to TRBJ2-7; tentatively, D is TRBD2 (5 bases). Trimming removed 6 bases from V and 4 bases from J, with 14 bases in between. This CDR3 has 13 amino acids. Looked up from germline, CDR1 is SGHDT and CDR2 is YYEEEE. The CDR3 loop reads CASTYGEIYEQYF. CDR3 DNA: TGTGCCAGCACCTACGGGGAGATATACGAGCAGTACTTC.

The sample holds one count of this clone. The rearrangement joins TRBV5-4 to TRBJ2-4; D may be TRBD1 (7 bases). The CDR3 has 15 residues. V was pared by 3 bases and J by 9 bases, with 19 bases between. CDR1 is SGHNT and CDR2 is YYREEE in the germline V gene (reference sequence). The CDR3 DNA reads TGTGCCAGCAGCTCCCCCACAGGGGAGGCGGTCATTCAGTACTTC. Its translation is CASSSPTGEAVIQYF.

The table lists this clone with a count of one. The V gene is TRBV28, the J gene TRBJ2-7; D is perhaps TRBD1 (6 bases). The CDR3 extends over 13 amino acids. V shed 4 bases and J shed 3 bases, with 10 bases lying between them. Per germline, CDR1 MDHEN and CDR2 SYDVKM. The CDR3 nucleotides are TGTGCCAGCAGTTCCGGACAGAGCTACGAGCAGTACTTC. This gives the protein CASSSGQSYEQYF.

The chain carries TRBV7-6 and TRBJ1-2; weak D call: TRBD1 (5 bases). Per germline, CDR1 SGHVS and CDR2 FNYEAQ. The ends were cut back, 1 base at V and 8 bases at J, with 11 bases in the middle. The CDR3 runs 13 residues. DNA for the CDR3: TGTGCCAGCAGCTTAGTAGCGGGGGAAGGCTACACCTTC. Its protein is CASSLVAGEGYTF.

This clone is large. The gene calls are TRBV5-1 and TRBJ2-2; D not resolved. The germline V and J ends were trimmed by 2 bases and 3 bases, with 8 bases remaining between them. Germline V lookup: CDR1 SGHRS, CDR2 YFSETQ. This CDR3 spans 14 amino acids. The CDR3 sequence is CASSFPRDTGELFF. The CDR3 DNA follows: TGCGCCAGCAGCTTCCCTAGAGACACCGGGGAGCTGTTTTTT.

V is TRBV3-1 (or the pseudogene TRBV3-2) and J is TRBJ2-7; 10 nucleotides match TRBD1. V shed 5 bases and J 3 bases; nucleotides not matched to a gene: 7. In germline, CDR1 is LGHDT, CDR2 YNNKEL (reference sequence). The CDR3 runs 15 residues. The CDR3 loop is CASSYRDRGFYEQYF. In DNA form, the CDR3 reads TGTGCCAGCAGCTACCGGGACAGGGGATTCTACGAGCAGTACTTC.

This clone was counted once. V is TRBV18 and J is TRBJ1-5, with D perhaps TRBD1 (5 bases). The CDR3 is 14 residues long. CDR1 and CDR2 from the germline V gene are KGHSH and LQKENI. V lost 2 bases to trimming and J lost 6 bases, with 11 bases between them. The CDR3 sequence is CASSPVGDGQPQHF. In DNA, the CDR3 is TGTGCCAGCTCACCAGTCGGGGACGGTCAGCCCCAGCATTTT.

This clone was detected only a few times. The chain employs TRBV2 and TRBJ1-5; no clear D. The CDR3 covers 13 residues. The V gene's germline CDR1 is SNHLY and CDR2 FYNNEI. V was cut by 6 bases and J by 1 base, with 7 bases left in between. The chain's CDR3 is CASRRLSNQPQHF. CDR3 coding DNA: TGTGCCAGCAGAAGACTGAGCAATCAGCCCCAGCATTTT.